The sequence of this T cell receptor beta chain was determined in a study of long-term antiretroviral therapy in people with HIV. Assay version v3.0 of immunoSEQ was used, and it was run at survey level. Sequencing used immunoSEQ multiplex PCR; TCRdb keeps in-frame clones, though not all of them. The sample records tens of thousands of clones, more than 85% being singletons. CDR3 length equals 16 residues. The V gene end was trimmed by 2 bases and the J gene end by 4 bases; junction bases not matched to a gene: 9. The germline V gene has CDR1 GTSNPN and CDR2 SVGIG (reference sequence). The input for sequencing was unsorted PBMCs, taken 6.2 years after starting antiretroviral therapy. This chain links TRBV30 with TRBJ1-2; TRBD1 aligns across 11 bases. The receptor's source is a middle-aged man with HIV. The DNA of the CDR3 is TGTGCCTGGAGTCCCCACACCGGGACAGGGGGCTATGGCTACACCTTC. Residues: CAWSPHTGTGGYGYTF.